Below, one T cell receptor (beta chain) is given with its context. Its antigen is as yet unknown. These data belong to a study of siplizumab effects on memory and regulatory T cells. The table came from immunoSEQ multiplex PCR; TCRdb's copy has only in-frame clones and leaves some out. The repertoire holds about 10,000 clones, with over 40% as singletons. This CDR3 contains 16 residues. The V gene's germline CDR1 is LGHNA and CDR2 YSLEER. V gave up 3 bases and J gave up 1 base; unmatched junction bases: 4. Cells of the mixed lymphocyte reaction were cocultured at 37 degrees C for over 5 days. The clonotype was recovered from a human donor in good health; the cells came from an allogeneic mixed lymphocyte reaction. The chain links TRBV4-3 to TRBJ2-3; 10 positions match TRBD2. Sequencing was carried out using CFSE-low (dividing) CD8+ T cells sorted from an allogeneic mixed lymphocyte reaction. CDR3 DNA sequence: TGCGCCAGCAGCCAGATCCTAGCGGGAGGCACAGATACGCAGTATTTT. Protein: CASSQILAGGTDTQYF.